A selection of T cell receptor beta chains follows, all from one sample in a study of blood T cell repertoires in COVID-19. The protocol was immunoSEQ multiplex PCR, while the TCRdb copy is restricted to in-frame clones and leaves out a portion. Of about 360,000 clones in the sample, around 90% are singletons; the top ten hold roughly 1.9%. Sequencing was performed on PBMCs or T cells enriched from blood (not recorded which). The origin of the receptors is a middle-aged woman with acute COVID-19. Both conserved end residues are part of each CDR3. The D gene is left open where the match is weak. Size is omitted from some rows. Given values are once, few, many or a class for expanded clones.

j_call v_call clone_size d_call cdr3_nt cdr3_aa
TRBJ1-5 TRBV27 - - TGTGCCAGCAGCCTACGAGGGGGTAAGGACGATAGCAATCAGCCCCAGCATTTT CASSLRGGKDDSNQPQHF
TRBJ2-1 TRBV2 once - TGTGCCAGCAGTGAAGTCGTGGCCGGGAATGAGCAGTTCTTC CASSEVVAGNEQFF
TRBJ1-1 TRBV4-2 few - TGTGCCAGCAGCCAAGATCCAGGAAGAGCTTTCTTT CASSQDPGRAFF
TRBJ1-1 TRBV29-1 - - TGCAGCGCTGGGAGGGGGGCCCGGAACACTGAAGCTTTCTTT CSAGRGARNTEAFF
TRBJ1-1 TRBV5-1 - - TGCGCCAGCAGAAGGGCGGGGGGCACTGAAGCTTTCTTT CASRRAGGTEAFF
TRBJ1-3 TRBV6-4 - - TGTGCCAAACATTCCGGGGGGCTCAACTCTGGAAACACCATATATTTT CAKHSGGLNSGNTIYF
TRBJ1-2 TRBV7-9 - TRBD1 TGTGCCAGCAGCCCCAGGGGGTTCGATGGCTACACCTTC CASSPRGFDGYTF
TRBJ1-2 TRBV10-3 - - TGTGCCATCAGTGAGAACAGGGACTATGGCTACACCTTC CAISENRDYGYTF
TRBJ1-2 TRBV6-5 - - TGTGCCAGCAGTTACTCGAGTGGGGGGAGTTCTGGCTACACCTTC CASSYSSGGSSGYTF
TRBJ2-2 TRBV9 - - TGTGCCAGCAGCGTAGGGGGGGATTCCGGGGAGCTGTTTTTT CASSVGGDSGELFF
TRBJ2-5 TRBV4-1 - TRBD2 TGCGCCAGCAGCCCAACCAGCGGGGGGGGTCGGAAGACCCAGTACTTC CASSPTSGGGRKTQYF
TRBJ1-6 TRBV2 - TRBD1 TGTGCCAGCAGTGCAGGACAGGGGGGTAATTCACCCCTCCACTTT CASSAGQGGNSPLHF
TRBJ1-2 TRBV5-1 - - TGCGCCAGCAGCTTTCCTGCGGGGGCGCAGGATGGCTACACCTTC CASSFPAGAQDGYTF
TRBJ2-1 TRBV19 - TRBD1 TGTGCCAGTAGTAGACATGGGACAGGGGGGTTCAATGAGCAGTTCTTC CASSRHGTGGFNEQFF
TRBJ1-1 TRBV21-1 - - TGTGCCAGCAGCAAAAGGGGGCCCGGTGAAGCTTTCTTT CASSKRGPGEAFF